The 22 T cell receptor beta chains listed next were all sequenced from one sample in a study of OX40 agonist ivuxolimab in advanced cancers. Profiled with immunoSEQ multiplex PCR; TCRdb holds only in-frame clones, not every one. This sample has about 71,000 clones, with around 78% found just once. This material consisted of CD4+ or CD8+ T cells sorted from blood, taken in a trial of the OX40 agonist ivuxolimab. These receptors were taken from an adult with an advanced solid tumor such as melanoma, head and neck, liver or kidney cancer.

This clone was counted between two and nine times. This chain connects TRBV7-2 to TRBJ2-3; the match to TRBD2 covers 9 bases. After removal of 1 base from V and 7 bases from J, the junction contained 9 bases not matched to a gene. CDR3 length: 16 residues. CDR1 is SGHTA, CDR2 FQGNSA, per germline. CDR3 nucleotide sequence: TGTGCCAGCAGCTTAGACGGTGCGGGGGGGCTTAATACGCAGTATTTT. Its translation is CASSLDGAGGLNTQYF.

This clone has just a few counts. The chain has TRBV30 and TRBJ1-3; the D is unclear. The germline V gene encodes CDR1 GTSNPN and CDR2 SVGIG (reference sequence). The CDR3 has 15 residues. V was shortened by 5 bases and J by 1 base, with 15 bases between the two germline ends. CDR3 sequence (DNA): TGTGCCTGGGGGGAGGGAGTAGTGTCTGGAAACACCATATATTTT. It specifies CAWGEGVVSGNTIYF.

The chain carries TRBV7-2 and TRBJ1-5; 7 bases are a match to TRBD1. The V segment lost 5 bases and the J segment 4 bases; nucleotides outside the gene matches: 11. This CDR3 spans 16 amino acids. Germline V gives CDR1 SGHTA, CDR2 FQGNSA. The CDR3 loop reads CASSTETGRKNQPQHF. The CDR3 nucleotides read TGTGCCAGCAGCACGGAGACAGGGCGGAAGAATCAGCCCCAGCATTTT.

CDR3 residues: CASSPRGQGRTDTQYF. The CDR3 coding sequence is TGTGCCAGCAGCCCAAGGGGACAGGGTAGGACAGATACGCAGTATTTT. The genes are TRBV9 and TRBJ2-3, with TRBD1 matching 9 bases. CDR1 and CDR2 from the germline V gene are SGDLS and YYNGEE. The CDR3 spans 16 residues. The V gene end was trimmed by 4 bases and the J gene end by 3 bases; junction bases not matched to a gene: 9.

A few counts support this clone. The J gene is TRBJ2-1, the V gene TRBV29-1; 9 bases line up with TRBD2. The CDR3 totals 16 residues. The V gene end was trimmed by 3 bases and the J gene end by 8 bases; junction bases not matched to a gene: 14. Germline V gene sequence: CDR1 SQVTM, CDR2 ANQGSEA. The CDR3 protein is CSVESPSGVPEDEQFF. The CDR3 coding sequence is TGCAGCGTTGAGAGTCCTAGCGGGGTGCCTGAGGATGAGCAGTTCTTC.

The J gene is TRBJ2-3, the V gene TRBV7-9; 8 bases are shared with TRBD2. V trimming: 3 bases; J trimming: 4 bases; junction bases outside the gene matches: 15. The germline CDR1 and CDR2 sequences are SEHNR and FQNEAQ (reference sequence). The CDR3 runs to 18 residues. CDR3 sequence (DNA): TGTGCCAGCAGCTTGGTTTCTAGCGGGCTGTTTCCGGCAGATACGCAGTATTTT. Translated, it gives CASSLVSSGLFPADTQYF.

CDR3 in DNA: TGTGCCAGCAGTGACCCAGGGACTAGCGGGAACTACGAGCAGTACTTC. It codes for CASSDPGTSGNYEQYF. The rearrangement links TRBV25-1 to TRBJ2-7; TRBD2 agrees at 13 bases. Germline lookup yields CDR1 MGHDK and CDR2 SYGVNS. The CDR3 is 16 amino acids. V shed 3 bases, J shed 3 bases, and the junction held 5 bases outside the gene matches.

A single count supports this clone. The CDR3 DNA follows: TGTGCCAGCAGCGTAGCTACAAGGGGGACAGGGGGTAGGTACGAGCAGTACTTC. Residues: CASSVATRGTGGRYEQYF. The chain couples TRBV9 to TRBJ2-7, with 11 bases aligning to TRBD1. The CDR3 runs to 18 residues. The J segment lost 4 bases and the V segment lost 0 bases, leaving 12 bases of the junction unmatched. Germline loops: CDR1 SGDLS, CDR2 YYNGEE.

The CDR3 nucleotides are TGTGCCAGCTCACAGGGGATGTATGAGCAGTTCTTC. Translated: CASSQGMYEQFF. The V gene is TRBV18, the J gene TRBJ2-1; the D gene is possibly TRBD1 (5 bases). V shed 4 bases and J shed 8 bases, with 9 bases lying between them. Germline CDR1 and CDR2: KGHSH and LQKENI. The CDR3 is 12 amino acids.

The genes are TRBV28 and TRBJ2-5; no clear D. CDR3 length: 13 residues. Germline CDR1 and CDR2: MDHEN and SYDVKM. V shed 7 bases and J shed 5 bases, with 14 bases lying between them. DNA for the CDR3: TGTGCCAGCACCCTCGGTCAATTGGAGACCCAGTACTTC. This codes for CASTLGQLETQYF.

This chain joins TRBV7-8 and TRBJ1-2; D is unresolved. The CDR3 has 15 amino acids. The germline V gene has CDR1 SGHVS and CDR2 FQNEAQ. V was trimmed by 0 bases and J by 3 bases, leaving 11 bases between them. CDR3 sequence: CASSLAAGYDYGYTF. The CDR3 nucleotides are TGTGCCAGCAGCTTAGCGGCGGGGTACGACTATGGCTACACCTTC.

The chain is built from TRBV6-6 and TRBJ1-3, with no clear D. Germline-derived CDR1 and CDR2 are MNHNY and SVGAGI (reference sequence). Trimming removed 0 bases from V and 0 bases from J, with 3 bases in between. The CDR3 totals 14 residues. CDR3 loop: CASSYSGSGNTIYF. The CDR3 bases are TGTGCCAGCAGTTACTCGGGCTCTGGAAACACCATATATTTT.

The chain combines TRBV29-1 with TRBJ2-7, with 7 nucleotides matching TRBD2. CDR3 length: 14 residues. J gave up 3 bases and V 4 bases, and 9 bases lay outside the gene matches. Germline V lookup: CDR1 SQVTM, CDR2 ANQGSEA. CDR3 bases: TGCAGCGTTGGCCGGGACTATCGCCTCTACGAGCAGTACTTC. Its protein is CSVGRDYRLYEQYF.

The chain links TRBV5-1 to TRBJ2-3; TRBD2 matches 8 bases. This CDR3 has 15 amino acids. Trimming at V came to 0 bases and at J to 1 base, leaving 1 base not matched to a gene. Germline V lookup: CDR1 SGHRS, CDR2 YFSETQ. This chain's CDR3 is CASSLVAGRTDTQYF. The DNA for the CDR3 is TGCGCCAGCAGCTTGGTAGCGGGGCGCACAGATACGCAGTATTTT.

This clone was counted once. This chain joins TRBV30 and TRBJ1-5, with D tentatively TRBD1 (5 bases). CDR3 length: 14 amino acids. Germline V lookup: CDR1 GTSNPN, CDR2 SVGIG (reference sequence). Trimming shortened V by 4 bases and J by 6 bases, and 16 bases separated the two germline ends. The CDR3 protein is CAWTSGGAGQPQHF. In DNA form, the CDR3 reads TGTGCCTGGACGTCGGGAGGGGCCGGTCAGCCCCAGCATTTT.

V is TRBV7-2 and J is TRBJ1-2; 7 nucleotides align to TRBD1. There are 17 residues in the CDR3. The germline gives CDR1 SGHTA, CDR2 FQGNSA. V dropped 1 base and J dropped 7; count of bases not matched to a gene: 15. The CDR3 nucleotides are TGTGCCAGCAGCTTAGATGGGGCAGGGGGTCGCTTGGCTGGCTACACCTTC. This encodes CASSLDGAGGRLAGYTF. Filled out from reference TRBV7-2 and TRBJ1-2, the complete variable domain reads GAGVSQSPSNKVTEKGKDVELRCDPISGHTALYWYRQSLGQGLEFLIYFQGNSAPDKSGLPSDRFSAERTGGSVSTLTIQRTQQEDSAVYLCASSLDGAGGRLAGYTFGSGTRLTVV.

The chain links TRBV19 to TRBJ2-7, with 8 bases fitting TRBD2. Germline V gene data show CDR1 as LNHDA and CDR2 as SQIVND (reference sequence). CDR3 size: 14 residues. Trimming at V came to 3 bases and at J to 3 bases, leaving 4 bases not matched to a gene. This CDR3 is CASSIGAGDYEQYF. The CDR3 DNA sequence: TGTGCCAGTAGTATCGGAGCGGGAGACTACGAGCAGTACTTC.

The chain couples TRBV6-5 to TRBJ1-6; 7 positions agree with TRBD1. This CDR3 region has 14 residues. Germline values: CDR1 MNHEY, CDR2 SVGAGI. V trimming: 6 bases; J trimming: 10 bases; junction bases outside the gene matches: 9. The CDR3 DNA reads as TGTGCCAGCAGCACCCAGGGGGTCCACTCACCCCTCCACTTT. It translates to CASSTQGVHSPLHF.

This chain connects TRBV28 to TRBJ2-1, with 7 nucleotides matching TRBD1. The length of the CDR3 is 15 residues. Germline lookup yields CDR1 MDHEN and CDR2 SYDVKM. Trimming cost V 3 bases and J 0 bases; bases outside gene matches: 2. The CDR3 region is CASSLTGLSYNEQFF. CDR3 sequence (DNA): TGTGCCAGCAGTTTGACAGGGCTCTCCTACAATGAGCAGTTCTTC.

The V gene is TRBV7-2, the J gene TRBJ2-7; either TRBD1 or TRBD2 may supply D (5 bases each). This CDR3 is built from 15 residues. Trimming stripped 4 bases from V and 6 bases from J, with 19 bases between. The germline V gene encodes CDR1 SGHTA and CDR2 FQGNSA. DNA for the CDR3: TGTGCCAGCAGCTCGCCCCCGGGACGCTTAAGCGAGCAGTACTTC. Translated: CASSSPPGRLSEQYF.

The rearrangement links TRBV2 to TRBJ2-5, with D possibly being TRBD2 (5 bases). With the DNA end fitting TRBJ2-7 better, the J assignment may be wrong. The germline V gene encodes CDR1 SNHLY and CDR2 FYNNEI. The CDR3 totals 11 residues. Here the CDR3 DNA reads TGTGCCAGCCCCCTGGCGGGCGAGCAGTACTTC. This encodes CASPLAGEQYF.

This clone has only a few counts. The J gene is TRBJ1-1, the V gene TRBV7-2; weak D call: TRBD1 (5 bases). Germline-derived CDR1 and CDR2 are SGHTA and FQGNSA. V was shortened by 2 bases and J by 5 bases, with 21 bases between the two germline ends. CDR3 length: 17 residues. The CDR3 sequence: CASSLRAFQGAGTEAFF. CDR3 DNA sequence: TGTGCCAGCAGCTTACGGGCTTTTCAAGGGGCAGGGACTGAAGCTTTCTTT.